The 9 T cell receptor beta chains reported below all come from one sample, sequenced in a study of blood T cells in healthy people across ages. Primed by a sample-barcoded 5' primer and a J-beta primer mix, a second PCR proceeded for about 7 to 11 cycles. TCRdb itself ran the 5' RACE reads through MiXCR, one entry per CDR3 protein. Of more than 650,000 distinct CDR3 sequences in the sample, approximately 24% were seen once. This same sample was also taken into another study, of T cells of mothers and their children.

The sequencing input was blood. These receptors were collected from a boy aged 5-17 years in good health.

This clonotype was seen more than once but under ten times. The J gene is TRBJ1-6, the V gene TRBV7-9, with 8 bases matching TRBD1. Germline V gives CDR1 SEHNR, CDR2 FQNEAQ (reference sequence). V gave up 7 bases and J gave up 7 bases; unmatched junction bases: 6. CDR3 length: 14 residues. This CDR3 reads CASTSGQENSPLHF. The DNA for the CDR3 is TGTGCCAGCACCTCGGGACAGGAGAATTCACCCCTCCACTTT.

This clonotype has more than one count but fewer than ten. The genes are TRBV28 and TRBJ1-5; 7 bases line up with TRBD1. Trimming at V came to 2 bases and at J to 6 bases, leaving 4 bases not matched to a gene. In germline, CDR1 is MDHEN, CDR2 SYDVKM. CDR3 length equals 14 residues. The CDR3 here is CASSLPGGGQPQHF. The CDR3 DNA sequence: TGTGCCAGCAGTTTACCAGGGGGAGGTCAGCCCCAGCATTTT.

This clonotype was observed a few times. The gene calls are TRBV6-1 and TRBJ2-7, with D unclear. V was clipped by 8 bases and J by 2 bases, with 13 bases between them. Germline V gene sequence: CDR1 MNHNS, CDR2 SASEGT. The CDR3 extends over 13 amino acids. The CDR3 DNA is TGTGCCAGCGGGCCTGGTGGAACCTACGAGCAGTACTTC. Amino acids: CASGPGGTYEQYF.

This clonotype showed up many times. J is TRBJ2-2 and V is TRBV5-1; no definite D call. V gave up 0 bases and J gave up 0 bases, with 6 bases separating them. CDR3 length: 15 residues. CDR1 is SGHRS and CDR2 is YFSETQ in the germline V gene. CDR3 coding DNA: TGCGCCAGCAGCTTGGACTCGGCGAACACCGGGGAGCTGTTTTTT. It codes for CASSLDSANTGELFF. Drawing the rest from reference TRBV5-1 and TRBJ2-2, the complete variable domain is KAGVTQTPRYLIKTRGQQVTLSCSPISGHRSVSWYQQTPGQGLQFLFEYFSETQRNKGNFPGRFSGRQFSNSRSEMNVSTLELGDSALYLCASSLDSANTGELFFGEGSRLTVL.

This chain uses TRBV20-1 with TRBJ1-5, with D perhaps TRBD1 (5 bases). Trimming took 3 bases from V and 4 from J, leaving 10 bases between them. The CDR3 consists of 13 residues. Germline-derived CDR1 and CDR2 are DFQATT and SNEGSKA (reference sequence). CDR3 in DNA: TGCAGTGCTAGTCTAGGGGATAATCAGCCCCAGCATTTT. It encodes CSASLGDNQPQHF.

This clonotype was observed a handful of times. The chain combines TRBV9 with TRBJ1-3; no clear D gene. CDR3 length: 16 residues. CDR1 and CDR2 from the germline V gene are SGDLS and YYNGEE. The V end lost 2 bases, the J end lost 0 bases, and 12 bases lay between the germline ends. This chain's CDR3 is CASSVGVSTSGNTIYF. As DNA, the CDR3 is TGTGCCAGCAGCGTTGGGGTATCGACCTCTGGAAACACCATATATTTT.

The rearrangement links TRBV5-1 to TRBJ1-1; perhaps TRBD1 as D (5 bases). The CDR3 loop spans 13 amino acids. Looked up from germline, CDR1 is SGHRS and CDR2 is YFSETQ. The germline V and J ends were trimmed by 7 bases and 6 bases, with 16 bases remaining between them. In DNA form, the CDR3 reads TGCGCCAGCGGAGTCAGGGCGGACGCTGAAGCTTTCTTT. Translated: CASGVRADAEAFF.

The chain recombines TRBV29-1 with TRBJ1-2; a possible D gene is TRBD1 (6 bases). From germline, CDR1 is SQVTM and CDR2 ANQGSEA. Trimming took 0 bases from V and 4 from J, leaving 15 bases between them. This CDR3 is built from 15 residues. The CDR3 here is CSVEDRAGATYGYTF. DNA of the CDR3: TGCAGCGTTGAAGATCGGGCAGGGGCTACCTATGGCTACACCTTC.

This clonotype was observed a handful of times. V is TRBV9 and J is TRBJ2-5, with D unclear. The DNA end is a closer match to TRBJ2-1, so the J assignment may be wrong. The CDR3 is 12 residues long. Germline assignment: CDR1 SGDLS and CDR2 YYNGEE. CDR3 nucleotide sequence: TGTGCCAGCAGCGTAGATGTGGGTGAGCAGTTCTTC. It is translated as CASSVDVGEQFF.